The source of this TCR beta chain is a study of OX40 agonist ivuxolimab in advanced cancers. Study in general: The group had a mean age of about 64 years, ranged from roughly 23 to 90, and was 82.7% male. Three patients had partial responses: one hepatocellular carcinoma, two cutaneous melanoma.

Using immunoSEQ multiplex PCR, the repertoire was profiled, and TCRdb retains in-frame clones only, with some absent. This table holds roughly 100,000 clones, about 85% found once. The sequencing used CD4+ or CD8+ T cells sorted from blood, collected in a trial of the OX40 agonist ivuxolimab. This TCR derives from an adult with an advanced solid tumor such as melanoma, head and neck, liver or kidney cancer.

The CDR3 region is CASSRGQQETQYF. The CDR3 bases are TGTGCCAGCAGTAGAGGACAGCAAGAGACCCAGTACTTC. This chain links TRBV28 with TRBJ2-5, with D tentatively TRBD1 (6 bases). CDR3 length: 13 amino acids. Germline CDR1 and CDR2: MDHEN and SYDVKM. The germline V and J ends were trimmed by 5 bases and 2 bases, with 9 bases remaining between them.